This TCR beta chain was recorded in a study of T cell responses to AZD1222 COVID-19 vaccine. Using immunoSEQ multiplex PCR, the repertoire was profiled, and TCRdb retains in-frame clones only, with some absent. Found here are some 130,000 clones, around 85% of them singletons; the top ten hold approximately 8%. Worth noting for this clone: Its cognate antigen is unknown.

General study findings and limits: The breadth and depth of Spike-specific TCRs increased once two AZD1222 doses had been given. The study reported that nearly half of spike-specific TCRs target unmutated variant regions. Most donors were white British and more were female, and clonal diversity was possibly underestimated. Mapped onto spike, vaccine-associated CD4 TCRs spanned it and were dominant at 160-218 and 743-854.

The sequenced sample was peripheral blood, obtained on day 0 of AZD1222 vaccination. The clonotype comes from an adult in good health.

CDR3: CASSDRTRVRNYGYTF. Here the CDR3 DNA reads TGTGCCAGTAGTGACCGAACCAGGGTCCGAAACTATGGCTACACCTTC. This chain uses TRBV19 with TRBJ1-2; maybe TRBD1 (5 bases). This CDR3 is built from 16 residues. V was pared by 5 bases and J by 2 bases, with 18 bases between. Per germline, CDR1 LNHDA and CDR2 SQIVND (reference sequence).